This T cell receptor (beta chain) comes out of a study of identical twins (dated by TCRdb to about 2016). A note on the overall study: The study deep-sequenced TCR alpha and beta repertoires from monozygotic twins, unrelated adults of various ages and cord blood to test whether fetal clonotypes persist. To rule out contamination, replicate twin experiments were performed at different times with different library preparation protocols. The investigation overall reported the following: Out-of-frame TCR alpha sharing in monozygotic twins was systematically underestimated by recombination models, whereas sharing between unrelated individuals was in agreement with the recombination models. Invariant T cells such as MAIT and iNKT could partly confound zero-insertion analyses, although diverse VJ usage argued against such confounding for most clonotypes. In beta out-of-frame sequences, excess twin sharing was weaker, because having fewer shared sequences lowered the signal-to-noise ratio. Compared with coincidental sharing between unrelated individuals, out-of-frame TCR alpha sequences shared between twins showed an excess of sequences with low generation probability. Because the same donors could not be followed over many years, the conclusions depended on cross-sectional statistical analysis. Fewer insertions were carried by abundant cord blood beta clonotypes; a weaker similar trend was observed in young adult naive repertoires, while no such trend was observed in memory repertoires.

In regard to this clonotype: Its antigen target is currently unknown. No clone much larger than this one lies a single base away; base qualities are absent.

V trim: 6 bases; J trim: 9 bases; unmatched bases: 8. CDR1 is given as MNHEY and CDR2 as SMNVEV, both from the germline V gene (reference sequence). The CDR3, from cysteine to phenylalanine, totals 13 residues. Of the read, only the CDR3 DNA is kept; its 39 bases are in frame from base 1. The library was obtained by 5' RACE. This sample was sequenced with an Illumina HiSeq 2000. Template switching introduced a universal primer binding site; the final cDNA contained a unique molecular identifier, enabling accurate counting of TCR cDNA molecules. Specific primers in the conserved constant-segment region were used to synthesize first-strand cDNA for the TCR alpha and beta chains. To control for contamination, every cDNA library carried two barcodes: a SMART-Mk sample barcode plus Illumina barcodes. TruSeq adapter sequences, together with Illumina sample barcodes, were added in two successive PCR steps. The TCR alpha and beta cDNA libraries were sequenced on the Illumina HiSeq platform using custom primers. The paper's data handling went like this. MiGEC processed the raw reads to extract unique molecular identifiers, while MiXCR was used to determine the CDR3 positions. For each individual, recombination models were inferred using an EM algorithm with the repgenHMM and IGoR tools. Shared clonotype analysis was performed with the tcR package in R, normalizing sharing by the product of cloneset sizes. To study raw recombination free of thymic and clonal selection effects, out-of-frame nonproductive sequences were analyzed. TCRdb reworked the public reads: Q25 trimming with fastp, MiXCR clone assembly, productive beta chains retained. Every entry covers one CDR3 protein and lists the most common genes and DNA from its rows. The V and J calls shown here were made by TCRdb, not taken from the authors' results. A total of hundreds of thousands of distinct CDR3 sequences appear in this sample, roughly 24% of them only once. About 2.7% of the sample comes from the top ten.

Every donor in the study was a healthy Caucasian. Three pairs of female monozygotic twins, all aged about 18 to 29 years, made up the twin cohort. Positive isolation kits from Invitrogen were used to isolate the CD4+ and CD8+ T cell populations. This sample was also put to use in a study of T cells expressing NK-cell markers. The second study's paper adds: Three sorted T-cell subsets (CD3+CD56+NKG2C+, CD3+CD56+NKG2C- and CD3+CD56-NKG2C+) from eight donors had their TCR beta-chain repertoires profiled. Among the eight sequenced donors, seven were HCMV-seropositive and one was HCMV-seronegative. To restrict sorting to alphabetaTCR-expressing T cells, an anti-gammadeltaTCR antibody was added in several experiments. In over five donors, the dominant CD3+CD56+NKG2C+ clonotypes were found to rank among the top 10 CD8+ clonotypes and to make up about 1.0-8% of CD8+ T cells. Those dominant clonotypes were again the most abundant among CD3+CD56-NKG2C+ cells in several donors, at roughly 28.3-60.1%. Whether the expanded NKG2C-expressing T cell clones were specific for HCMV antigens remained unclear. Randomly selected healthy volunteers, three men and five women, were used as the eight sequenced donors. HCMV-specific IgG was detected in serum with a commercial ELISA kit to determine HCMV serostatus. Reads were demultiplexed and grouped by UMI with MIGEC, and clonotypes were assembled and quantified with MiTCR. To exclude erroneous sequences, any TCR cDNA sequence not supported by at least two reads was discarded. Downstream repertoire analysis used the tcR package, and clonotypes were matched across fractions by CDR3 nucleotide sequence plus V segment. VDJmatch was used to annotate antigen specificity against VDJdb, with one amino acid substitution allowed in CDR3.

The sample taken for sequencing was CD4+ T cells sorted from blood. Here the chain combines TRBV27 and TRBJ2-1; the central 7 bases match TRBD1. This TCR was recovered from a woman aged 18 to 35 in good health. The CDR3 reads CASRLTGFGEQFF. The DNA sequence reads TGTGCCAGCAGACTGACAGGGTTTGGTGAGCAGTTCTTC.